The 21 T cell receptor beta chains in this list originate from one sample, sequenced in a study of blood T cell repertoires in COVID-19. Profiling relied on immunoSEQ multiplex PCR, and the TCRdb table lists in-frame clones only, not all of them. This sample has 95,000 to 100,000 clones, with approximately 84% found just once. The sample was peripheral blood. Receptors were obtained from a man between 65 and 79 years old with acute or convalescent COVID-19.

The chain employs TRBV7-3 and TRBJ2-7; D might be TRBD1 (6 bases). The CDR3 runs 17 residues. The germline V and J ends were trimmed by 5 bases and 2 bases, with 22 bases remaining between them. Looked up from germline, CDR1 is SGHTA and CDR2 is FQGTGA. In nucleotides, the CDR3 is TGTGCCAGCAGCGCTAAACCGACAGGACGGGCCACCTACGAGCAGTACTTC. Translation gives CASSAKPTGRATYEQYF.

This chain joins TRBV6-5 and TRBJ1-2, with D perhaps TRBD1 (6 bases). The CDR3 runs to 14 residues. Germline CDR1 is MNHEY and CDR2 is SVGAGI. Trimming pared 5 bases from V and 4 bases from J, leaving 14 bases between. The CDR3 loop reads CASSTTGKAYGYTF. In DNA, the CDR3 is TGTGCCAGCAGTACAACAGGGAAAGCCTATGGCTACACCTTC.

This clone was detected only a few times. The chain combines TRBV5-1 with TRBJ1-5, with 10 positions matching TRBD1. CDR3 length: 14 amino acids. V gave up 4 bases and J gave up 11 bases; unmatched junction bases: 9. Germline-derived CDR1 and CDR2 are SGHRS and YFSETQ. The CDR3 region has the DNA TGCGCCAGCAGCAACGGACAGGGGGTTCGGGCCCAGCATTTT. This sequence encodes CASSNGQGVRAQHF. Together with reference TRBV5-1 and TRBJ1-5, the CDR3 gives the full variable domain: KAGVTQTPRYLIKTRGQQVTLSCSPISGHRSVSWYQQTPGQGLQFLFEYFSETQRNKGNFPGRFSGRQFSNSRSEMNVSTLELGDSALYLCASSNGQGVRAQHFGDGTRLSIL.

Comment on this clone: Other DNA variants within this sample encode the same CDR3. The chain links TRBV28 to TRBJ1-2; perhaps TRBD1 as D (6 bases). Between the trimmed V and J ends, which lost 6 bases and 5 bases, there was a span of 10 bases. This CDR3 is built from 12 residues. CDR1 and CDR2 from the germline V gene are MDHEN and SYDVKM. CDR3 in DNA: TGTGCCAGCAGCCTAGGGGGTTATGGCTACACCTTC. Translated, it gives CASSLGGYGYTF.

A single count supports this clone. The gene calls are TRBV28 and TRBJ1-2, with a tentative D call TRBD1 (5 bases). V dropped 4 bases and J dropped 5 bases, with 11 bases sitting between them. In germline, CDR1 is MDHEN, CDR2 SYDVKM. This CDR3 has 13 amino acids. The CDR3 is CASSSTGLYGYTF. The CDR3 DNA reads TGTGCCAGCAGTTCAACAGGCCTTTATGGCTACACCTTC.

V is TRBV7-3 and J is TRBJ2-1; tentative D call: TRBD2 (6 bases). Per germline, CDR1 SGHTA and CDR2 FQGTGA. The CDR3 consists of 18 residues. Trimming removed 1 base at V and 0 bases at J, with 16 bases between. The CDR3 sequence: CASSLKRVAGSSYNEQFF. CDR3 in DNA: TGTGCCAGCAGCTTAAAAAGGGTCGCGGGAAGCTCCTACAATGAGCAGTTCTTC. The complete variable domain, with remaining parts taken from reference TRBV7-3 and TRBJ2-1, reads GAGVSQTPSNKVTEKGKYVELRCDPISGHTALYWYRQSLGQGPEFLIYFQGTGAADDSGLPNDRFFAVRPEGSVSTLKIQRTERGDSAVYLCASSLKRVAGSSYNEQFFGPGTRLTVL.

The table lists this clone with a count of one. The chain couples TRBV7-9 to TRBJ1-2; perhaps TRBD1 as D (5 bases). The CDR3 is 12 amino acids. V lost 9 bases and J 6 bases, leaving 14 bases between the germline ends. The germline CDR1 and CDR2 sequences are SEHNR and FQNEAQ (reference sequence). CDR3 in DNA: TGTGCCAGGGGCGGCAGGGTGGATGGCTACACCTTC. Translating gives CARGGRVDGYTF.

The CDR3 bases are TGTGCCAGCAGCCCTCTAGCGGGAGACCGGGATGAGCAGTTCTTC. It codes for CASSPLAGDRDEQFF. The chain joins TRBV14 to TRBJ2-1; TRBD2 matches at 10 bases. Germline V gives CDR1 SGHDN, CDR2 FVKESK. The CDR3 runs to 15 residues. V lost 4 bases, J lost 8 bases, and 8 bases stayed unmatched. Full variable domain (outside the CDR3, taken from reference TRBV14 and TRBJ2-1): EAGVTQFPSHSVIEKGQTVTLRCDPISGHDNLYWYRRVMGKEIKFLLHFVKESKQDESGMPNNRFLAERTGGTYSTLKVQPAELEDSGVYFCASSPLAGDRDEQFFGPGTRLTVL.

The CDR3 nucleotides read TGCGCCAGCAGCTTGGATGGCTCTGGGGCGCTCGGAGAGACCCAGTACTTC. This gives the protein CASSLDGSGALGETQYF. The chain links TRBV5-1 to TRBJ2-5; D possibly corresponds to TRBD1 (5 bases). This CDR3 is built from 17 residues. V shed 0 bases and J shed 4 bases, with 19 bases lying between them. Germline V gene lookup returns CDR1 SGHRS and CDR2 YFSETQ.

The chain has TRBV6-5 and TRBJ2-1; D call uncertain. The germline V gene has CDR1 MNHEY and CDR2 SVGAGI. Trimming cost V 0 bases and J 5 bases, with 8 bases left between them. The CDR3 extends over 14 amino acids. DNA of the CDR3: TGTGCCAGCAGTTACTCTCAGGCAAACAATGAGCAGTTCTTC. This translates into CASSYSQANNEQFF.

The rearrangement links TRBV10-3 to TRBJ2-7; 8 bases are shared with TRBD1. J was trimmed by 3 bases and V by 4 bases; bases with no gene match: 5. The CDR3 is made up of 14 amino acids. Looked up from germline, CDR1 is ENHRY and CDR2 is SYGVKD. CDR3 bases: TGTGCCATCAGTGTCGGGACAGGCGGCTACGAGCAGTACTTC. Amino acids: CAISVGTGGYEQYF.

The table lists this clone with a count of one. The chain recombines TRBV6-2 or TRBV6-3 with TRBJ1-1; D may be TRBD1 (5 bases). Germline V gene sequence: CDR1 MNHEY, CDR2 SVGEGT. The CDR3 has 14 amino acids. The ends were cut back, 5 bases at V and 7 bases at J, with 17 bases in the middle. The CDR3 here is CASSDPTGKGEAFF. CDR3 nucleotides: TGTGCCAGCAGTGACCCCACAGGTAAAGGTGAAGCTTTCTTT.

The chain combines TRBV15 with TRBJ2-3; 9 bases are shared with TRBD2. Losses at the gene ends were 6 bases for V and 3 bases for J; bases not matched to a gene: 4. In germline, CDR1 is LNHNV, CDR2 YYDKDF (reference sequence). This CDR3 has 14 amino acids. The CDR3, as DNA: TGTGCCACCAGTTTAGCGGGGGTGACAGATACGCAGTATTTT. Its translation: CATSLAGVTDTQYF. Complete variable domain (other parts from reference TRBV15 and TRBJ2-3): DAMVIQNPRYQVTQFGKPVTLSCSQTLNHNVMYWYQQKSSQAPKLLFHYYDKDFNNEADTPDNFQSRRPNTSFCFLDIRSPGLGDTAMYLCATSLAGVTDTQYFGPGTRLTVL.

This chain uses TRBV2 with TRBJ1-1; the D is unclear. V lost 1 base to trimming and J lost 4 bases, with 13 bases between them. CDR1 and CDR2 from the germline V gene are SNHLY and FYNNEI. The CDR3 extends over 15 amino acids. The CDR3 loop is CASSEGGDGGTEAFF. Here the CDR3 DNA reads TGTGCCAGCAGTGAAGGGGGAGACGGCGGCACTGAAGCTTTCTTT. Full variable domain (missing parts from reference TRBV2 and TRBJ1-1): EPEVTQTPSHQVTQMGQEVILRCVPISNHLYFYWYRQILGQKVEFLVSFYNNEISEKSEIFDDQFSVERPDGSNFTLKIRSTKLEDSAMYFCASSEGGDGGTEAFFGQGTRLTVV.

The chain combines TRBV12-3 or TRBV12-4 with TRBJ1-4; D is unclear. Trimming took 2 bases from V and 8 from J, leaving 9 bases between them. This CDR3 contains 13 residues. CDR3 sequence: CASSLYPREKLFF. DNA for the CDR3: TGTGCCAGCAGTTTATACCCTAGGGAAAAACTGTTTTTT.

This chain connects TRBV15 to TRBJ2-7; 10 bases match TRBD2. CDR1 is LNHNV and CDR2 is YYDKDF in the germline V gene (reference sequence). There are 16 residues in the CDR3. V gave up 2 bases and J gave up 2 bases; unmatched junction bases: 6. The CDR3 here is CATSRTGLAATYEQYF. The CDR3, as DNA: TGTGCCACCAGCAGAACCGGACTAGCGGCAACCTACGAGCAGTACTTC.

V is TRBV7-3 and J is TRBJ2-2; D is perhaps TRBD2 (5 bases). Trimming cost V 5 bases and J 7 bases, with 8 bases left between them. The CDR3 runs 12 residues. Germline-derived CDR1 and CDR2 are SGHTA and FQGTGA. The CDR3 here is CASSATSGELFF. The CDR3 bases are TGTGCCAGCAGCGCAACTAGCGGGGAGCTGTTTTTT.

The J gene is TRBJ1-5, the V gene TRBV6-5; D uncertain. V gave up 2 bases and J gave up 0 bases, with 8 bases separating them. From germline, CDR1 is MNHEY and CDR2 SVGAGI. This CDR3 is built from 15 residues. The CDR3 nucleotides are TGTGCCAGCAGTTACGACACCACTAGCAATCAGCCCCAGCATTTT. Amino acids: CASSYDTTSNQPQHF.

As DNA, the CDR3 is TGTGCCAGCAGTTACATTCAGGGGGCTCCAGATACGCAGTATTTT. The encoded protein is CASSYIQGAPDTQYF. The rearrangement uses TRBV6-5 and TRBJ2-3, with TRBD1 matching 8 bases. The germline V gene has CDR1 MNHEY and CDR2 SVGAGI. The CDR3 is made up of 15 amino acids. Trimming at V came to 2 bases and at J to 4 bases, leaving 5 bases not matched to a gene.

This sequence joins TRBV7-2 and TRBJ2-7, with D possibly TRBD1 on 6 matching bases. Germline values: CDR1 SGHTA, CDR2 FQGNSA. The ends were cut back, 5 bases at V and 0 bases at J, with 14 bases in the middle. CDR3 length equals 15 residues. The CDR3 reads CASSVTGLNSYEQYF. CDR3 sequence (DNA): TGTGCCAGCAGCGTAACAGGGCTTAACTCCTACGAGCAGTACTTC.

Only one count was recorded for this clone. The rearrangement uses TRBV6-5 and TRBJ2-5; D may be TRBD2 (5 bases). Germline V gives CDR1 MNHEY, CDR2 SVGAGI. This CDR3 has 13 residues. Between the trimmed V and J ends, which lost 6 bases and 5 bases, there was a span of 13 bases. The CDR3: CASRILESETQYF. CDR3 nucleotides: TGTGCCAGCAGAATACTAGAGTCGGAGACCCAGTACTTC.